This TCR beta chain was recorded in a study of blood T cell repertoires in COVID-19. After removal of 10 bases from V and 12 bases from J, the junction contained 10 bases not matched to a gene. Germline V gene data show CDR1 as SEHNR and CDR2 as FQNEAQ (reference sequence). This CDR3 region has 13 residues. Sequenced by immunoSEQ multiplex PCR; TCRdb stores in-frame clones only, minus some. The sample contains roughly 230,000 clones, approximately 86% of which appear only once. This clone came up once. The V and J genes are TRBV7-9 and TRBJ1-6, with 9 nucleotides matching TRBD1. Sequenced sample: peripheral blood. This TCR was recovered from a human donor in a cohort sampled during active COVID-19. The CDR3 here is CAIAVGQGLPLHF. CDR3 nucleotides: TGTGCCATAGCGGTGGGACAGGGCTTACCCCTCCACTTT.